This T cell receptor beta chain was sequenced in a study of beta chain features in type 1 diabetes. This clone was seen more than once but under ten times. Its antigen is not known. Whole-study results and caveats: Naive, central memory and regulatory TCRB repertoires appeared more similar among patients than healthy donors. The study found moderately but significantly shorter TCRB CDR3s in all four CD4+ subsets of Type 1 diabetes patients. VDJ junctions sequenced from type 1 diabetes patients showed fewer insertions and more deletions.

All of the isolated RNA was reverse transcribed, so expressed TCRB transcripts were sequenced. Using immunoSEQ multiplex PCR, the repertoire was profiled, and TCRdb retains in-frame clones only, with some absent. The data hold under 200,000 clones, with just over 8% observed a single time. The specimen was central memory CD4+ T cells from blood. The source of this sequence is a woman under 30 with type 1 diabetes.

The CDR3 sequence: CAWSGALSIRDTQYF. CDR3 coding DNA: TGTGCCTGGAGTGGGGCTCTCTCCATAAGAGATACGCAGTATTTT. The chain links TRBV30 to TRBJ2-3, with no clear D. Germline V CDR1 and CDR2: GTSNPN, SVGIG (reference sequence). The CDR3 extends over 15 amino acids. V lost 1 base and J lost 5, with 16 bases in between.